What follows is one T cell receptor beta chain and its context. Generated by immunoSEQ multiplex PCR, the TCRdb table keeps only in-frame clones and is missing some. The top ten clones hold more than 0.95% of a sample with a few hundred thousand clones, around 89% of them seen once. This sample was included in a study of blood T cell repertoires in COVID-19. Study at large: The United States, Italy and Spain were the sources of the acute and convalescent COVID-19 samples.

In terms of age and location, participants ranged from about 18 to 89 years and lived in under 30 US areas. Recovery among Cohort 3 donors was established by two negative PCRs, clearance, or symptom resolution. Material: PBMCs or T cells enriched from blood (not recorded which). This TCR came from a woman between 18 and 29 years old who had recovered from COVID-19.

The CDR3 here is CASSLNIETQYF. The CDR3 nucleotides are TGTGCCAGCAGCTTAAACATAGAGACCCAGTACTTC. The V gene is TRBV7-2, the J gene TRBJ2-5; D ambiguous. Germline CDR1 reads SGHTA; CDR2 reads FQGNSA. The germline V and J ends were trimmed by 2 bases and 4 bases, with 5 bases remaining between them. The CDR3 runs 12 residues. The complete variable domain, with remaining parts taken from reference TRBV7-2 and TRBJ2-5, reads GAGVSQSPSNKVTEKGKDVELRCDPISGHTALYWYRQSLGQGLEFLIYFQGNSAPDKSGLPSDRFSAERTGGSVSTLTIQRTQQEDSAVYLCASSLNIETQYFGPGTRLLVL.